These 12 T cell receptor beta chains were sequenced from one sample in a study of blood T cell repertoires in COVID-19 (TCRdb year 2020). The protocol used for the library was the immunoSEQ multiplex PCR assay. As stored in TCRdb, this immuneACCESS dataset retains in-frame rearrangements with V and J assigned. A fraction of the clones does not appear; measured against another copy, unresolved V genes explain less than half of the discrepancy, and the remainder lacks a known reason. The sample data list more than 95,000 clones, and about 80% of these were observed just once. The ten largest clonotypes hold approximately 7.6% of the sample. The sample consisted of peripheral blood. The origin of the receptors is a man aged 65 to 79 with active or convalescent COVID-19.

Written as DNA, the CDR3 is TGCGCCAGCAGCCAAGTGGCCGGGACAGGGAGGATCAATGAGCAGTTCTTC. Translated, it gives CASSQVAGTGRINEQFF. The gene calls are TRBV4-1 and TRBJ2-1; 9 nucleotides align to TRBD1. The ends lost 1 base at V and 6 bases at J; junction bases unmatched: 10. The CDR3 has 17 amino acids. Germline V lookup: CDR1 MGHRA, CDR2 YSYEKL.

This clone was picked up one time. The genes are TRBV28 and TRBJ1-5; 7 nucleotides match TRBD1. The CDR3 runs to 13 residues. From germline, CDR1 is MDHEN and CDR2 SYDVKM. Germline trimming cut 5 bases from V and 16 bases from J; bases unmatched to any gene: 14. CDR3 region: CASSRPAVRGHHF. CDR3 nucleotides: TGTGCCAGCAGTCGCCCCGCGGTGAGGGGGCATCATTTT.

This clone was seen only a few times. CDR3 nucleotide sequence: TGCGCCAGCAGTACAAGGGACAGGGAGGAATCCTACGAGCAGTACTTC. It yields the protein CASSTRDREESYEQYF. The chain uses TRBV10-1 and TRBJ2-7, with 9 positions matching TRBD1. Losses at the gene ends were 5 bases for V and 1 base for J; bases not matched to a gene: 9. There are 16 residues in the CDR3. The germline V gene has CDR1 WNHNN and CDR2 SYGVQD (reference sequence).

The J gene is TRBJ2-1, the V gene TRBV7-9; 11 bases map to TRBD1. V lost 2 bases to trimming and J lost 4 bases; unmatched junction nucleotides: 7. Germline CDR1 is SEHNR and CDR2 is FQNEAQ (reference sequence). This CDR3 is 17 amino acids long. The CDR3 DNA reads TGTGCCAGCAGCTTAATCCCCGGGGACAGGGGGTACAATGAGCAGTTCTTC. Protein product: CASSLIPGDRGYNEQFF.

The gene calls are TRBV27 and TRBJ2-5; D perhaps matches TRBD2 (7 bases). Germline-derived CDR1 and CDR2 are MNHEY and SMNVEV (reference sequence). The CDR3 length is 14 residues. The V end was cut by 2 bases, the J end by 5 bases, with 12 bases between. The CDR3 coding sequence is TGTGCCAGCAGTTTAAGGGGGGGTGGGGAGACCCAGTACTTC. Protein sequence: CASSLRGGGETQYF.

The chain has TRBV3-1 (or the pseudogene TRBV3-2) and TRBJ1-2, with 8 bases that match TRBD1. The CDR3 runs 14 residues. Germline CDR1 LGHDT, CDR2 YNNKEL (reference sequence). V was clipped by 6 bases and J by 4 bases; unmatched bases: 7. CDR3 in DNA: TGTGCCAGCAGTACCGGGACAGGAGTCTATGGCTACACCTTC. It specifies CASSTGTGVYGYTF.

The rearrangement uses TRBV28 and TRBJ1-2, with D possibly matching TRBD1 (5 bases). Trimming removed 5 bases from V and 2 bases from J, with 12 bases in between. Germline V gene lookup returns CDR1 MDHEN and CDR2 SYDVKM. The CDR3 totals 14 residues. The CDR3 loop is CASSAGLRNYGYTF. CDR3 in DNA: TGTGCCAGCAGTGCAGGGTTAAGAAACTATGGCTACACCTTC.

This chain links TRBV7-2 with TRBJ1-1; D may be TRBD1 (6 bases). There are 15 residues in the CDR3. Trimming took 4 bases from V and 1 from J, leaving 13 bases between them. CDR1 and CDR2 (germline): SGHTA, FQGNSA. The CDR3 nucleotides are TGTGCCAGCAGCTCGAGGGGGGGGAGGAACACTGAAGCTTTCTTT. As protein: CASSSRGGRNTEAFF.

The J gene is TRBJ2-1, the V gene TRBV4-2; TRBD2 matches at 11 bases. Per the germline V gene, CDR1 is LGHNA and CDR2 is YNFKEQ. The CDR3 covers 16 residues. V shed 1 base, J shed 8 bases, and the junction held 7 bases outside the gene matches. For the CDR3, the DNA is TGTGCCAGCAGCCAAGTGGGTAGCGGGGGGGCAGATGAGCAGTTCTTC. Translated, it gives CASSQVGSGGADEQFF.

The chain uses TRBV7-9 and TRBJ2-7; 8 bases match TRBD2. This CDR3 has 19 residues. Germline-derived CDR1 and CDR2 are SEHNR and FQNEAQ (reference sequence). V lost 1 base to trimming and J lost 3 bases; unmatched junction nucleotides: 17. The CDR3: CASSLGWGRSSGSIYEQYF. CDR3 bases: TGTGCCAGCAGCTTAGGATGGGGTCGGTCCAGCGGGAGTATCTACGAGCAGTACTTC.

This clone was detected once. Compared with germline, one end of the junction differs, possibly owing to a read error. The CDR3 nucleotides read TGTGCCCGCAGTGAGGGGACAGGGTCTCAGCCCCAGCATTTT. Its protein is CARSEGTGSQPQHF. V usage is TRBV6-6 and J usage is TRBJ1-5, with TRBD1 matching over 9 bases. The CDR3 length is 14 residues. Looked up from germline, CDR1 is MNHNY and CDR2 is SVGAGI (reference sequence).

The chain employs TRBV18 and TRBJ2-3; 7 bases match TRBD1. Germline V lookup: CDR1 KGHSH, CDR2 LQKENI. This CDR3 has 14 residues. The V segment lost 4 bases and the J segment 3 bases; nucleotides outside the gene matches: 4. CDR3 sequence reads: CASSRDSPTDTQYF. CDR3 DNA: TGTGCCAGCTCACGGGACAGCCCGACAGATACGCAGTATTTT.